This T cell receptor beta chain originates from a study of CD8 T cells in ankylosing spondylitis. Per germline, CDR1 PRHDT and CDR2 FYEKMQ (reference sequence). Trimming took off 3 bases at V and 4 bases at J, with 7 bases between the two ends. This CDR3 contains 13 residues. Concerning this clonotype itself: What it binds is not known.

Study results and limitations: There was a TCR beta motif, made of 7 or 8 highly homologous variants, that appeared characteristic of ankylosing spondylitis blood. Within matched ankylosing spondylitis synovial fluid, disease-linked clones were reportedly significantly enriched.

For TCR beta, libraries came from quantitative 5'-RACE with molecular barcodes. Each CDR3 protein gets one entry after TCRdb re-called the 5' RACE reads with MiXCR. Among approximately 250,000 distinct CDR3 sequences listed, roughly 8.2% were seen once. The TCR was taken from a female donor with ankylosing spondylitis or in good health (not recorded which). Sequencing was done on a sample of blood, either unsorted or a sorted T cell fraction (not recorded which). V is TRBV13 and J is TRBJ2-4, with D tentatively TRBD2 (5 bases). CDR3 nucleotides: TGTGCCAGCAGCTTCGGCGGGAAAAACATTCAGTACTTC. Translating it yields CASSFGGKNIQYF.